This T cell receptor beta chain was captured in a study of cytomegalovirus exposure and HLA in healthy donors. The germline CDR1 and CDR2 sequences are GTSNPN and SVGIG (reference sequence). The V segment lost 3 bases and the J segment 6 bases; nucleotides outside the gene matches: 3. This CDR3 has 13 residues. Details on this clone: Its antigen is currently unknown.

General study findings and limits: Compared with the roughly 700-donor mean, an Asian-associated ancestry cluster reportedly had fewer N-insertions, according to a later analysis. The study reported that TCR beta sequences accurately predicted HLA-A and HLA-B alleles in most subjects. Donor immune exposure was known only as CMV serostatus. Most of the CMV-associated TCR beta chains (in a later analysis) appeared to be HLA-restricted.

PCR was performed using 60 Vbeta and 13 Jbeta primers. Method: immunoSEQ multiplex PCR; TCRdb's copy keeps in-frame clones and lacks some. Of 150,000 to 200,000 clones listed, around 81% are singletons. The chain is built from TRBV30 and TRBJ2-1, with 9 bases matching TRBD1. This clonotype originated in a woman aged 18-29 years in good health and CMV-seropositive. Source material: PBMCs. The CDR3 sequence is CAWRGDRVNEQFF. CDR3 DNA: TGTGCCTGGAGGGGGGACAGGGTCAATGAGCAGTTCTTC.